Shown below are 18 T cell receptor beta chains from a single sample sequenced in a study of cytomegalovirus exposure and HLA in healthy donors. 13 Jbeta primers and 60 Vbeta primers were used for the PCR. Assay: immunoSEQ multiplex PCR; the TCRdb copy retains only in-frame clones and omits some. The profile shows more than 150,000 clones, around 78% of them singletons. The sequencing input was PBMCs. The receptors shown here come from a woman in her fifties or sixties in good health and CMV-seropositive.

V and J are TRBV28 and TRBJ2-3; D is undetermined. Germline V gene sequence: CDR1 MDHEN, CDR2 SYDVKM. CDR3 length: 12 amino acids. The V end lost 6 bases, the J end lost 6 bases, and 10 bases lay between the germline ends. The CDR3 here is CASRPDWDTQYF. CDR3 DNA sequence: TGTGCCAGCAGGCCCGACTGGGATACGCAGTATTTT.

V gene TRBV28 combines with J gene TRBJ1-5; no clear D. The CDR3 loop spans 14 amino acids. Germline values: CDR1 MDHEN, CDR2 SYDVKM. V was cut by 5 bases and J by 5 bases, with 13 bases left in between. In DNA form, the CDR3 reads TGTGCCAGCAGTCCTCAGGCGTACGATCAGCCCCAGCATTTT. This sequence encodes CASSPQAYDQPQHF. Combining the CDR3 with reference TRBV28 and TRBJ1-5 gives the whole variable domain DVKVTQSSRYLVKRTGEKVFLECVQDMDHENMFWYRQDPGLGLRLIYFSYDVKMKEKGDIPEGYSVSREKKERFSLILESASTNQTSMYLCASSPQAYDQPQHFGDGTRLSIL.

This clone was observed once. The V call is TRBV19, the J call TRBJ1-2; 8 bases line up with TRBD1. CDR1 and CDR2 from the germline V gene are LNHDA and SQIVND (reference sequence). There are 16 residues in the CDR3. V was pared by 5 bases and J by 5 bases, with 13 bases of the junction left unmatched. In DNA form, the CDR3 reads TGTGCCAGTAGTGCGAGGACAGGGAGAGCCCTTTATGGCTACACCTTC. This translates into CASSARTGRALYGYTF.

The V and J genes are TRBV5-1 and TRBJ1-2; TRBD1 matches at 11 bases. Per the germline V gene, CDR1 is SGHRS and CDR2 is YFSETQ. This CDR3 has 14 amino acids. Unmatched junction bases numbered 10, after V lost 7 bases and J lost 8 bases. CDR3 coding DNA: TGCGCCAGCCGCTCCGGGACAGGGGGAGGAGGCTACACCTTC. It specifies CASRSGTGGGGYTF.

The chain uses TRBV4-3 and TRBJ1-2; D is undetermined. CDR1 LGHNA and CDR2 YSLEER come from the germline V gene. The CDR3 runs to 13 residues. Between the trimmed V and J ends, which lost 0 bases and 14 bases, there was a span of 16 bases. This CDR3 reads CASSQDRRPRLTF. The CDR3 bases are TGCGCCAGCAGCCAAGATCGGCGGCCCCGCTTAACCTTC.

In the case of this clone: One junction end does not reproduce the germline sequence, and a read error may be involved. The chain uses TRBV7-7 and TRBJ2-5; D perhaps matches TRBD2 (5 bases). This CDR3 has 13 amino acids. Germline CDR1 and CDR2: SSHAT and FNYEAQ (reference sequence). This CDR3 reads CASSLAIGETQYF. The CDR3 DNA reads TGTGCTAGCAGCTTAGCGATCGGAGAGACCCAGTACTTC.

V gene TRBV30 combines with J gene TRBJ2-2; a possible D gene is TRBD2 (5 bases). With 4 bases removed from V and 5 bases from J, the gap between germline ends came to 11 bases. This CDR3 is built from 13 residues. The germline gives CDR1 GTSNPN, CDR2 SVGIG (reference sequence). In DNA form, the CDR3 reads TGTGCCTGGAATTCTGGCGGGACCGGGGAGCTGTTTTTT. It is translated as CAWNSGGTGELFF. The variable domain in full, with the rest retrieved from reference TRBV30 and TRBJ2-2, is SQTIHQWPATLVQPVGSPLSLECTVEGTSNPNLYWYRQAAGRGLQLLFYSVGIGQISSEVPQNLSASRPQDRQFILSSKKLLLSDSGFYLCAWNSGGTGELFFGEGSRLTVL.

V is TRBV4-2 and J is TRBJ2-2; 8 nucleotides match TRBD2. This CDR3 has 16 residues. Germline V gene sequence: CDR1 LGHNA, CDR2 YNFKEQ. Unmatched junction bases numbered 8, after V lost 2 bases and J lost 6 bases. The CDR3, as DNA: TGTGCCAGCAGCCAAAGGGGCGGGAGGTCGGCCGGGGAGCTGTTTTTT. Protein: CASSQRGGRSAGELFF.

The rearrangement links TRBV27 to TRBJ2-2; 9 nucleotides align to TRBD2. The CDR3 runs to 16 residues. Germline lookup yields CDR1 MNHEY and CDR2 SMNVEV (reference sequence). With V trimmed by 4 bases and J by 0 bases, 3 bases remained unmatched. The CDR3 DNA sequence: TGTGCCAGCAGTTCCATAGCGGGAGCGAACACCGGGGAGCTGTTTTTT. Translated, it gives CASSSIAGANTGELFF.

The chain employs TRBV5-1 and TRBJ2-4, with 8 bases that match TRBD1. This CDR3 is built from 15 residues. After removal of 0 bases from V and 12 bases from J, the junction contained 11 bases not matched to a gene. The germline V gene has CDR1 SGHRS and CDR2 YFSETQ. In DNA form, the CDR3 reads TGCGCCAGCAGCTTGGGCGGGACAGGTGCGGACAGTCAGTACTTC. Amino acid sequence: CASSLGGTGADSQYF.

V is TRBV7-2 and J is TRBJ2-7; D may be TRBD2 (5 bases). Trimming took off 3 bases at V and 0 bases at J, with 12 bases between the two ends. The CDR3 covers 15 residues. Germline V gene sequence: CDR1 SGHTA, CDR2 FQGNSA. CDR3 region: CASSFGGSSSYEQYF. The DNA of the CDR3 is TGTGCCAGCAGCTTCGGCGGGTCTAGCTCCTACGAGCAGTACTTC.

The chain joins TRBV10-3 to TRBJ2-5; 7 bases are a match to TRBD2. Losses at the gene ends were 3 bases for V and 5 bases for J; bases not matched to a gene: 9. Germline V gene lookup returns CDR1 ENHRY and CDR2 SYGVKD. The CDR3 consists of 15 residues. CDR3 sequence (DNA): TGTGCCATCAGTGAAGGAGGGGCCGGGAGGGAGACCCAGTACTTC. Translation gives CAISEGGAGRETQYF.

V usage is TRBV18 and J usage is TRBJ2-3; D is unresolved. Trimming removed 6 bases from V and 0 bases from J, with 16 bases in between. The CDR3 extends over 16 amino acids. CDR1 KGHSH and CDR2 LQKENI come from the germline V gene. Here the CDR3 DNA reads TGTGCCAGCTCGCGGCTCCCCACACATAGCACAGATACGCAGTATTTT. Its translation: CASSRLPTHSTDTQYF.

The chain employs TRBV6-6 and TRBJ1-4; TRBD1 might be the D (6 bases). The CDR3 contains 14 residues. The germline V gene encodes CDR1 MNHNY and CDR2 SVGAGI (reference sequence). The V end lost 6 bases, the J end lost 8 bases, and 16 bases lay between the germline ends. The CDR3: CASRRTGLGEKLFF. In DNA, the CDR3 is TGTGCCAGCAGGAGAACAGGGTTAGGAGAAAAACTGTTTTTT.

This clone was recorded only once. V and J are TRBV4-1 and TRBJ1-5; D is unresolved. Trimming removed 0 bases at V and 9 bases at J, with 18 bases between. CDR1 MGHRA and CDR2 YSYEKL come from the germline V gene. This CDR3 spans 16 amino acids. Here the CDR3 reads CASSQEAGLQSRPQHF. Here the CDR3 DNA reads TGCGCCAGCAGCCAAGAAGCGGGCCTCCAATCGAGGCCCCAGCATTTT.

This chain connects TRBV4-3 to TRBJ1-1; weak D call: TRBD1 (5 bases). The V gene lost 0 bases and the J gene lost 11 bases, with 13 bases spanning the gap. The CDR3 has 13 residues. CDR1 and CDR2 (germline): LGHNA, YSLEER. The DNA of the CDR3 is TGCGCCAGCAGCCAAGAAATCGGCAGGGTGGCTTTCTTT. The encoded protein is CASSQEIGRVAFF.

This clone appeared once. DNA of the CDR3: TGCGCCAGCAGCTTGACAGCGAACACTGAAGCTTTCTTT. Residues: CASSLTANTEAFF. This chain connects TRBV5-1 to TRBJ1-1; D call uncertain. Between the trimmed V and J ends, which lost 1 base and 1 base, there was a span of 5 bases. Germline-derived CDR1 and CDR2 are SGHRS and YFSETQ. This CDR3 is built from 13 residues.

The J gene is TRBJ2-5, the V gene TRBV5-4; TRBD2 aligns across 11 bases. V trimming: 3 bases; J trimming: 4 bases; junction bases outside the gene matches: 5. This CDR3 comprises 15 residues. Germline V CDR1 and CDR2: SGHNT, YYREEE (reference sequence). The CDR3 DNA is TGTGCCAGCAGCTCGAGGACTAGCGGGTCAGAGACCCAGTACTTC. It yields the protein CASSSRTSGSETQYF.